A selection of T cell receptor beta chains follows, all from one sample in a study of T cells after yellow fever vaccination. One entry per CDR3 protein results from TCRdb running MiXCR on the 5' RACE reads. The sample yields just under 600,000 distinct CDR3 sequences, approximately 13% seen once. Here the sequenced sample was PBMCs, taken on the day of the yellow fever booster vaccination. All receptors derive from a man aged 25-40 years who received the YFV17D yellow fever vaccine. Both conserved end residues are part of each CDR3. The order of the fields is J gene, V gene, D gene, clone size, CDR3 protein, CDR3 DNA. The D gene is left open where the match is weak. The listing skips clone size in some rows; elsewhere it reads once, few, many or a size class.

j_gene: TRBJ2-7; v_gene: TRBV7-8; d_gene: TRBD2; abundance: NA; CDR3aa: CASRLAGTNEQYF; CDR3nt: TGTGCCAGCCGACTAGCGGGTACGAACGAGCAGTACTTC
j_gene: TRBJ2-1; v_gene: TRBV7-8; d_gene: TRBD2; abundance: few; CDR3aa: CASSKGLAGEGNEQFF; CDR3nt: TGTGCCAGCAGCAAAGGACTAGCGGGAGAGGGCAATGAGCAGTTCTTC
j_gene: TRBJ1-1; v_gene: TRBV15; d_gene: NA; abundance: few; CDR3aa: CATSRDSGLTEAFF; CDR3nt: TGTGCCACCAGCAGAGATTCGGGGCTCACTGAAGCTTTCTTT
j_gene: TRBJ2-7; v_gene: TRBV20-1; d_gene: NA; abundance: NA; CDR3aa: CSATGRDFPYEQYF; CDR3nt: TGCAGTGCTACCGGTCGGGACTTTCCCTACGAGCAGTACTTC
j_gene: TRBJ2-2; v_gene: TRBV4-3; d_gene: NA; abundance: NA; CDR3aa: CASSPSSAGRATGELFF; CDR3nt: TGCGCCAGCAGTCCCTCTAGTGCCGGGCGAGCCACCGGGGAGCTGTTTTTT
j_gene: TRBJ2-5; v_gene: TRBV6-5; d_gene: TRBD2; abundance: few; CDR3aa: CASRRGATQYF; CDR3nt: TGTGCCAGCAGGCGGGGGGCAACCCAGTACTTC
j_gene: TRBJ2-7; v_gene: TRBV29-1; d_gene: TRBD2; abundance: NA; CDR3aa: CSVALAGPTYEQYF; CDR3nt: TGCAGCGTGGCACTAGCGGGACCTACCTACGAGCAGTACTTC
j_gene: TRBJ2-5; v_gene: TRBV7-7; d_gene: TRBD2; abundance: few; CDR3aa: CASSLNPAGTRQTQYF; CDR3nt: TGTGCTAGCAGCTTAAACCCCGCCGGGACTAGACAGACCCAGTACTTC
j_gene: TRBJ2-6; v_gene: TRBV3-1; d_gene: NA; abundance: few; CDR3aa: CASSQDRGFSGANVLTF; CDR3nt: TGTGCCAGCAGCCAAGATCGGGGATTCTCTGGGGCCAACGTCCTGACTTTC
j_gene: TRBJ2-4; v_gene: TRBV20-1; d_gene: NA; abundance: NA; CDR3aa: CSASILGHLAKNIQYF; CDR3nt: TGCAGTGCTAGTATCCTCGGCCATCTAGCCAAAAACATTCAGTACTTC